A selection of T cell receptor beta chains follows, all from one sample in a study of cytomegalovirus exposure and HLA in healthy donors. The table came from immunoSEQ multiplex PCR; TCRdb's copy has only in-frame clones and leaves some out. Of about 120,000 clones in the sample, almost 85% were seen once. The sequenced sample consisted of PBMCs. These TCRs come from a woman under 30 in good health and CMV-seronegative. Each CDR3 is given without its conserved first and last residue. Each record gives: CDR3 length, J gene, clone size, D gene, V gene, CDR3 protein. A D gene is named only where the DNA matches it firmly. For some rows the clone size is stated as once, few or many, or as a class when expanded; others skip it.

10 TRBJ1-5 NA NA TRBV5-6 ASSFFGQPQH
11 TRBJ1-2 NA TRBD1 TRBV15 ATSRDRVYGYT
9 NA NA NA TRBV20-1 SAETLYEQY
11 TRBJ1-1 few NA TRBV30 AWSVLPNTEAF
13 TRBJ1-1 NA TRBD1 TRBV6-5 ASSLIQGKNTEAF
13 TRBJ1-4 NA NA TRBV5-4 ASSFYRGEGEKLF
12 TRBJ2-3 NA NA TRBV5-1 ASSFGLPTDTQY
14 TRBJ2-5 NA NA TRBV5-1 ASSLGRGGPTETQY
12 TRBJ2-7 NA NA TRBV11-3 ASSAKVRGGEQY
13 TRBJ2-4 NA NA TRBV6-5 ASSTGSLAKNSQY
11 TRBJ2-4 NA NA TRBV6-5 ASSPALANIQY
12 TRBJ1-5 NA NA TRBV19 ATSSQTGNQPQH
15 TRBJ2-3 NA NA TRBV9 ASSVEYRGDLRDTQY
11 TRBJ1-4 once NA TRBV10-2 ASTRGSNEKLF
17 TRBJ2-5 NA TRBD2 TRBV4-1 ASSQDVLGLAGVRETQY
11 TRBJ1-2 NA NA TRBV2 ASSVQGAGGYT
15 TRBJ2-1 NA TRBD2 TRBV5-1 ASSLDAGGHSYNEQF
13 TRBJ2-7 once TRBD2 TRBV6-5 ATGGGITGSYEQY
13 TRBJ2-2 NA NA TRBV7-9 ASSLSRTITGELF
13 TRBJ1-1 NA TRBD1 TRBV7-9 ASSLEGALNTEAF
12 TRBJ2-7 NA TRBD1 TRBV5-1 ASSSGTASYEQY
14 TRBJ2-7 NA TRBD2 TRBV28 ASSPTPVTSGYEQY
14 TRBJ2-3 NA NA TRBV9 ASSVGASEGTDTQY
14 TRBJ1-2 few NA TRBV7-9 ASSLEPNRASNGYT
13 TRBJ1-2 NA NA TRBV4-2 ASSQEKGPVYGYT
14 TRBJ2-5 few TRBD2 TRBV5-1 ASSLRLAGNQETQY
14 TRBJ1-5 NA TRBD1 TRBV6-5 ASSSNRGSYYQPQH
12 TRBJ1-2 NA NA TRBV4-2 ASSQDRLSYGYT
9 TRBJ1-2 NA NA TRBV20-1 SARDGRGYT
14 TRBJ2-2 NA TRBD1 TRBV5-8 ASSLGTVANTGELF
12 TRBJ2-7 NA TRBD1 TRBV27 ASSWGQGADEQY
11 TRBJ1-2 NA NA TRBV11-2 ASSLSPNYGYT
11 NA NA NA TRBV27 ASSLRGAHEQY
11 TRBJ2-1 NA TRBD2 TRBV29-1 SVVAGPMNEQF
17 TRBJ2-4 few TRBD2 TRBV13 ASSDGLAGGFLAKNIQY
13 TRBJ2-5 few TRBD2 TRBV18 ASSPSTSAQETQY
12 TRBJ2-7 NA TRBD1 TRBV18 ASSPPLTGDEQY
12 TRBJ1-1 NA NA TRBV10-1 ASSESRVVTEAF
13 TRBJ1-5 NA NA TRBV6-1 ASSEALRGNQPQH
11 TRBJ2-5 NA NA TRBV2 ASRGHERETQY
14 TRBJ2-7 once NA TRBV27 ASSLSEEAKTYEQY
12 TRBJ2-1 NA NA TRBV5-4 ASSMVPRYNEQF